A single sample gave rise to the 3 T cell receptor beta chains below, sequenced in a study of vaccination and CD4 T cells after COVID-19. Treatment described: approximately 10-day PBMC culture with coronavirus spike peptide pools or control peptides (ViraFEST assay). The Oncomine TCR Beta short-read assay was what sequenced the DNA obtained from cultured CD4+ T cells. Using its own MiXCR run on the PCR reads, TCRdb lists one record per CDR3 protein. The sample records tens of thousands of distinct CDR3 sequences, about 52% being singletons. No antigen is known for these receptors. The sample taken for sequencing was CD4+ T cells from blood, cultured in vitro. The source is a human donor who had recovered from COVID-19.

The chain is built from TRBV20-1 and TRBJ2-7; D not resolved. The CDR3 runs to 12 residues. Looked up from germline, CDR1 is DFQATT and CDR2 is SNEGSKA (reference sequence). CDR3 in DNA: TGCAGCCCCGAAGGCATATCCTACGAGCAGTACTTC. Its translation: CSPEGISYEQYF.

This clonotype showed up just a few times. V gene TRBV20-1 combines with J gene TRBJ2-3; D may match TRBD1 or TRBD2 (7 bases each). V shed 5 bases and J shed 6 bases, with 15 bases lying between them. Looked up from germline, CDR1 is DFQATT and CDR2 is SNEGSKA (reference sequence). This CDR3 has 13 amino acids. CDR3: CSAQGGPGDTQYF. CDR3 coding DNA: TGCAGTGCTCAGGGGGGGCCCGGGGATACGCAGTATTTT.

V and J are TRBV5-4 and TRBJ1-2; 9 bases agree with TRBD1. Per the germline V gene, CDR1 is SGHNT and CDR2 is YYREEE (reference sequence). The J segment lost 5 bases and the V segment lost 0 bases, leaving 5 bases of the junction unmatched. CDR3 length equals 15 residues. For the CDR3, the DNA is TGTGCCAGCAGCTTGGGACAGGGGGTAGAATATGGCTACACCTTC. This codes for CASSLGQGVEYGYTF.